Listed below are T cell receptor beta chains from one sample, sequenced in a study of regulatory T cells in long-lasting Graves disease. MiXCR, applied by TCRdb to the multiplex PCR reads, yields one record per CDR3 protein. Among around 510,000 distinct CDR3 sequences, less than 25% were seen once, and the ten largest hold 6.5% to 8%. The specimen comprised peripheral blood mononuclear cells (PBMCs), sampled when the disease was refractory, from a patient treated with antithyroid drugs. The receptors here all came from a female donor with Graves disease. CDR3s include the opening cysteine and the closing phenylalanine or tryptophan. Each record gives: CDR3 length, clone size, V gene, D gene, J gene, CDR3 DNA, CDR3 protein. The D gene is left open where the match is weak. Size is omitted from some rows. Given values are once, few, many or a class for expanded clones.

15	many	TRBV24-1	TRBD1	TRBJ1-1	TGTGCCACCAGTGACCCGACAGGGCCAGCCACTGAAGCTTTCTTT	CATSDPTGPATEAFF
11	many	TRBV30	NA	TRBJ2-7	TGTGCCTGGAGTCTTACTTACGAGCAGTACTTC	CAWSLTYEQYF
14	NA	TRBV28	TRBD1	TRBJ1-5	TGTGCCAGCAGTGCGGGACAGGGGGGACGGCCCCAGCATTTT	CASSAGQGGRPQHF
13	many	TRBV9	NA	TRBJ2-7	TGTGCCAGCAGCCCACCAGTGAGCTACGAGCAGTACTTC	CASSPPVSYEQYF
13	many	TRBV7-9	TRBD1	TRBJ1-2	TGTGCCAGCAACAATAGGGGGCTAGGAGGCTACACCTTC	CASNNRGLGGYTF
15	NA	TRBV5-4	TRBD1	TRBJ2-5	TGTGCCAGCAGCCCCGGGACAGGGGGCTGGAAGACCCAGTACTTC	CASSPGTGGWKTQYF
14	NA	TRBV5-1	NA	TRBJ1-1	TGCGCCAGCAGCCCTGGACGATGGGGAACTGAAGCTTTCTTT	CASSPGRWGTEAFF
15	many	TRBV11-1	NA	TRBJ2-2	TGTGCCAGCAGCTTGCCGCAGGCGTCTACCGGGGAGCTGTTTTTT	CASSLPQASTGELFF
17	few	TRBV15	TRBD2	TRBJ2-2	TGTGCCACCAGCAGCGGACTAGCGGGAGGAAACACCGGGGAGCTGTTTTTT	CATSSGLAGGNTGELFF
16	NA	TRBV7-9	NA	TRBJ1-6	TGTGCCAGCAGCTTAGCCGGACAGACTTTGAATTCACCCCTCCACTTT	CASSLAGQTLNSPLHF
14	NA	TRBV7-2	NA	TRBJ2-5	TGTGCCAGCAGCCACCCGGAGGCCTCAAGCACCCAGTACTTC	CASSHPEASSTQYF
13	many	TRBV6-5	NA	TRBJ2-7	TGTGCCAGCAGTTACGTGGGACCCTACGAGCAGTACTTC	CASSYVGPYEQYF
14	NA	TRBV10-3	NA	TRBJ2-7	TGTGCCATCATCCCGGGACCGACGTTCGGCGAGCAGTACTTC	CAIIPGPTFGEQYF
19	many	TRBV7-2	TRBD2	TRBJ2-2	TGTGCCAGCAGCTTAGTAACCGGGACTAGCGGGAGGAAGACCGGGGAGCTGTTTTTT	CASSLVTGTSGRKTGELFF
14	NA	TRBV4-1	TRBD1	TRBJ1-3	TGCGCCAGCAGCGCCAGGGGGAGTGGAAACACCATATATTTT	CASSARGSGNTIYF
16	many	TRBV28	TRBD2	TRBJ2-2	TGTGCCAGCAGACTAGCGGGAGGGCCTCTATCCGGGGAGCTGTTTTTT	CASRLAGGPLSGELFF
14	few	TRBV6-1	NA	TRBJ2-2	TGTGCCAGCAGTCCGAACGCGAACACCGGGGAGCTGTTTTTT	CASSPNANTGELFF
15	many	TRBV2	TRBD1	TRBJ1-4	TGTGCCAGCATCTACGACAGGGGGCGAGGGGAAAAACTGTTTTTT	CASIYDRGRGEKLFF
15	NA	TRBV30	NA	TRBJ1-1	TGTGCCTGGAGTGAAGCGATGGGGATGAACACTGAAGCTTTCTTT	CAWSEAMGMNTEAFF
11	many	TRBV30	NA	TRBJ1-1	TGTGCCTGGAGTGACAACACTGAAGCTTTCTTT	CAWSDNTEAFF
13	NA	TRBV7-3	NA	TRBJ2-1	TGTGCCAGCAGCCAGCTGCGAAACAATGAGCAGTTCTTC	CASSQLRNNEQFF
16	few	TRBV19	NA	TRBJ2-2	TGTGCCACCTCAAGAAGGGGCAGGGCGAACACCGGGGAGCTGTTTTTT	CATSRRGRANTGELFF
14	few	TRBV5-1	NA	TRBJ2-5	TGCGCCAGCAGCTTGTGGGGGATTCAAGAGACCCAGTACTTC	CASSLWGIQETQYF
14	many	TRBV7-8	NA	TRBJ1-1	TGTGCCAGCAGCTTAGCCCCACAGGACACTGAAGCTTTCTTT	CASSLAPQDTEAFF
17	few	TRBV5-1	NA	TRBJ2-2	TGCGCCAGCAGCTCGGTTCCCGGGACGGTCCTCACCGGGGAGCTGTTTTTT	CASSSVPGTVLTGELFF
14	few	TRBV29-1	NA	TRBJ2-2	TGCAGCGTTGAGAAGGGGGTGAGCACCGGGGAGCTGTTTTTT	CSVEKGVSTGELFF
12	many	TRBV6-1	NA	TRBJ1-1	TGTGCCGCAGAACAGGGTGACACTGAAGCTTTCTTT	CAAEQGDTEAFF
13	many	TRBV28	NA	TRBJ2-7	TGTGCCAGCAGTTCCGCCAGGGGCTACACAGTGTACTTC	CASSSARGYTVYF
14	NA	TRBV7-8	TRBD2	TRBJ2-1	TGTGCCAGCGCGACTAGCGGGAGGGTCAATGAGCAGTTCTTC	CASATSGRVNEQFF
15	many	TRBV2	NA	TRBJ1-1	TGTGCCAGCAGACAGGAGGTTATTTTTGGCACTGAAGCTTTCTTT	CASRQEVIFGTEAFF
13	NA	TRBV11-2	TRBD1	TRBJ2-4	TGTGCCAGCAGCCAAGGGGGACAGCCTGGGCAGTACTTC	CASSQGGQPGQYF
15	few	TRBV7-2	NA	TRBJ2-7	TGTGCCAGCAGCTTAGTTGCTAGGGGAACCTACGAGCAGTACTTC	CASSLVARGTYEQYF
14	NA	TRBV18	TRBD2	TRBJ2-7	TGTGCCAGCTCACTGATAGCGGGAGGGGACGAGCAGTACTTC	CASSLIAGGDEQYF
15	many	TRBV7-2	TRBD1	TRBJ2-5	TGTGCCAGCAGCCGACCCGGGACAGGGGGAGAGACCCAGTACTTC	CASSRPGTGGETQYF
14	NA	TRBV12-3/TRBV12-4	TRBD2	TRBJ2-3	TGTGCCAGCAGTTTAGTACTAGCGGCAGATACGCAGTATTTT	CASSLVLAADTQYF
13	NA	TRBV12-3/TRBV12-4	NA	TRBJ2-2	NA	CASSFLESRELFF
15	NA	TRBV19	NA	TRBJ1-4	TGTGCCAGTAGTCCGCGACCCCGGACAGCTGAAAAACTGTTTTTT	CASSPRPRTAEKLFF
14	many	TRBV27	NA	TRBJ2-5	TGTGCCAGCAGTTTGATGGGAGCCCAAGAGACCCAGTACTTC	CASSLMGAQETQYF
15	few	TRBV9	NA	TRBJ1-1	TGTGCCAGCAGCGTAGCTCCCGACGGGAACACTGAAGCTTTCTTT	CASSVAPDGNTEAFF
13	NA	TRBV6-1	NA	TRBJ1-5	TGTGCCAGCAGTGATTTTAGCAATCAGCCCCAGCATTTT	CASSDFSNQPQHF
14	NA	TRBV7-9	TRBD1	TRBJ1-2	TGTGCCAGCAGCCTCAGGGGGTTAGTGGATGGCTACACCTTC	CASSLRGLVDGYTF
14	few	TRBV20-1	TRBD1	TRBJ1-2	TGCAGTGCTATTACACAGGGGGCAGACTATGGCTACACCTTC	CSAITQGADYGYTF